This TCR beta chain is from a study of control samples from healthy donors and cancer patients (TCRdb year 2020). V lost 0 bases and J lost 10 bases, and the count of bases not matched to a germline gene is 5. Its CDR3 holds 13 amino acids, cysteine through phenylalanine. Only the CDR3 region is kept as DNA, spanning 39 bases read in frame from base 1. From the germline V gene (reference sequence), CDR1 is LGHDT and CDR2 is YNNKEL. Preparation of the library involved the immunoSEQ multiplex PCR assay. TCRdb carries this immuneACCESS record with in-frame sequences only. Its versions omit some clonotypes, under half of them owing to an unresolved V gene in the studies checked, with the rest unexplained. This sample is represented by roughly 88,000 clones; roughly 92% of them were singletons. Roughly 0.9% of the sample is in the top ten clones. On this clone itself: Its antigen specificity is not known. No base quality values were provided; no much bigger clone lies one nucleotide off.

Here the chain combines TRBV3-1 (or the pseudogene TRBV3-2) and TRBJ1-1; the junction holds 7 bases that match TRBD1. The material sequenced was blood. The clonotype was recovered from a woman aged 25 to 39 in good health. The CDR3: CASSQDRQGGAFF. The DNA is as follows: TGTGCCAGCAGCCAAGACCGGCAGGGGGGAGCTTTCTTT.